What follows are 5 T cell receptor beta chains derived from one specimen sequenced in a study of lymphopenia after photon versus proton radiotherapy. Profiled with immunoSEQ multiplex PCR; TCRdb holds only in-frame clones, not every one. The sample comprises 70,000 or so clones, 85% to 95% of which are singletons, and approximately 2% rests with the top ten. The source material was peripheral blood, sampled from a patient treated with photon-based radiotherapy. The receptors derive from a middle-aged woman with cholangiocarcinoma.

The CDR3 DNA follows: TGTGCCACCCTGAGGACAGGGGATAACGAGCAGTACTTC. Translated: CATLRTGDNEQYF. The chain joins TRBV2 to TRBJ2-7; TRBD1 matches at 9 bases. There are 13 residues in the CDR3. The V gene end was trimmed by 10 bases and the J gene end by 5 bases; junction bases not matched to a gene: 9. Germline CDR1 reads SNHLY; CDR2 reads FYNNEI.

J is TRBJ2-7 and V is TRBV30, with D possibly matching TRBD1 (5 bases). There are 15 residues in the CDR3. V was pared by 0 bases and J by 1 base, with 13 bases between. From germline, CDR1 is GTSNPN and CDR2 SVGIG (reference sequence). The CDR3 coding sequence is TGTGCCTGGAGTGTTTTTGGGGCCTTTTCCTACGAGCAGTACTTC. It yields the protein CAWSVFGAFSYEQYF.

The V gene is TRBV7-2, the J gene TRBJ1-2; TRBD1 might be the D (5 bases). This CDR3 comprises 18 residues. Trimming removed 0 bases from V and 6 bases from J, with 23 bases in between. Germline CDR1 reads SGHTA; CDR2 reads FQGNSA. The CDR3, as DNA: TGTGCCAGCAGCTTAGCGGGGACCGGCCGCAGGGTGTCCCATGGCTACACCTTC. As protein: CASSLAGTGRRVSHGYTF. Together with reference TRBV7-2 and TRBJ1-2, the CDR3 gives the full variable domain: GAGVSQSPSNKVTEKGKDVELRCDPISGHTALYWYRQSLGQGLEFLIYFQGNSAPDKSGLPSDRFSAERTGGSVSTLTIQRTQQEDSAVYLCASSLAGTGRRVSHGYTFGSGTRLTVV.

In DNA form, the CDR3 reads TGCGCCAGCAGCTTGGTGAGCGGGGCCTCCTACGAGCAGTACTTC. It translates to CASSLVSGASYEQYF. The rearrangement links TRBV5-1 to TRBJ2-7; 7 nucleotides match TRBD2. The CDR3 extends over 15 amino acids. Germline CDR1 and CDR2: SGHRS and YFSETQ. V shed 0 bases and J 0 bases; nucleotides not matched to a gene: 3. Using reference TRBV5-1 and TRBJ2-7 for the parts outside the CDR3, the full variable domain is KAGVTQTPRYLIKTRGQQVTLSCSPISGHRSVSWYQQTPGQGLQFLFEYFSETQRNKGNFPGRFSGRQFSNSRSEMNVSTLELGDSALYLCASSLVSGASYEQYFGPGTRLTVT.

The chain is built from TRBV7-9 and TRBJ2-3; perhaps TRBD1 as D (5 bases). Trimming pared 5 bases from V and 6 bases from J, leaving 12 bases between. This CDR3 has 13 amino acids. Germline V gives CDR1 SEHNR, CDR2 FQNEAQ (reference sequence). CDR3 in amino acids: CASSPRDPDTQYF. The CDR3 nucleotides read TGTGCCAGCAGCCCCAGGGATCCCGATACGCAGTATTTT.